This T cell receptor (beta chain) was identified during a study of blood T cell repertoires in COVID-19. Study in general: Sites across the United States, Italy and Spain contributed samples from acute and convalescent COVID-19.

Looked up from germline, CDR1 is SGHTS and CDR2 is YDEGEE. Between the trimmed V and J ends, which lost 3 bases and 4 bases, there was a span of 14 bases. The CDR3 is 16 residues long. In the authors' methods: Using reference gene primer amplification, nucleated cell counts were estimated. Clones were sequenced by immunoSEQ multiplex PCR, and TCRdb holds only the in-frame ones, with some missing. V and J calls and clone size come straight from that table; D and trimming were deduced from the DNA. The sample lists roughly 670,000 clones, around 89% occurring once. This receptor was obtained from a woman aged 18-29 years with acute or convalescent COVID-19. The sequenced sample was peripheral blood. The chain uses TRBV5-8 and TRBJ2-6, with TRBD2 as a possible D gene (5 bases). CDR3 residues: CASSSRLGEGANVLTF. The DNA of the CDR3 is TGTGCCAGCAGCTCCCGTTTGGGAGAGGGGGCCAACGTCCTGACTTTC.